The rows below give T cell receptor beta chains drawn from one sample of a study of blood T cell repertoires in COVID-19. The repertoire was sequenced with immunoSEQ multiplex PCR; TCRdb's copy has only in-frame clones and lacks some. The sample has some 170,000 clones; 82% are singletons. The sequencing sample was made of peripheral blood. Every receptor here comes from an older woman with acute or convalescent COVID-19. Both conserved end residues are part of each CDR3. Fields, in order: J gene, clone size, D gene, V gene, CDR3 DNA, CDR3 protein. The D gene is left open where the match is weak. Clone size is not always given. Where it is, it says once, few, many or a class for expanded clones.

TRBJ2-7	-	TRBD1	TRBV7-9	TGTGCCAGCAGCTTACCCTACGGGACAGGGGATCCCTACGAGCAGTACTTC	CASSLPYGTGDPYEQYF
TRBJ2-6	-	TRBD2	TRBV6-6	TGTGCCAGCAGTCAGGGACTAGCGGGGGTGACTGGGGCCAACGTCCTGACTTTC	CASSQGLAGVTGANVLTF
TRBJ2-5	-	TRBD2	TRBV19	TGTGCCAGTAGTCGGACTAGCGGGGGAAGACAAGAGACCCAGTACTTC	CASSRTSGGRQETQYF
TRBJ2-1	-	-	TRBV5-1	TGCGCCAGCAGCGTAAGAAGCGGAGTCCAAGGTTTGAATGAGCAGTTCTTC	CASSVRSGVQGLNEQFF
TRBJ1-2	-	-	TRBV30	TGTGCCTGGAGCGATCTCCGACAGCCGCACTATGGCTACACCTTC	CAWSDLRQPHYGYTF
TRBJ1-2	-	TRBD1	TRBV6-5	TGTGCCAGCACCCGGGACAGGGACGAGGGCTATGGCTACACCTTC	CASTRDRDEGYGYTF
TRBJ2-3	-	TRBD2	TRBV6-2/TRBV6-3	TGTGCCAGCAGTCCCGGGACTAGTGCAGATACGCAGTATTTT	CASSPGTSADTQYF
TRBJ2-6	-	-	TRBV7-8	TGTGCCAGCAGCAACCCAACAGGGATTGGGGCCAACGTCCTGACTTTC	CASSNPTGIGANVLTF
TRBJ2-7	few	TRBD2	TRBV7-2	TGTGCCAGCAGCTCCAGCCCTAGCGGGGTATACGAGCAGTACTTC	CASSSSPSGVYEQYF
TRBJ1-5	-	TRBD1	TRBV30	TGTGCCTGGAGTGAACAGCAGGGGGTTAATCAGCCCCAGCATTTT	CAWSEQQGVNQPQHF
TRBJ1-2	-	-	TRBV5-1	TGCGCCAGCAGGGGCAGAACTAACTATGGCTACACCTTC	CASRGRTNYGYTF
TRBJ1-2	-	-	TRBV2	TGTGCCAGCATCTGGACGGGGGAGCGACTTAACTATGGCTACACCTTC	CASIWTGERLNYGYTF
TRBJ1-2	-	-	TRBV10-3	TGTGCCATCAGTGAGTCGATAATTAGGGGATTTATCGGCTACACCTTC	CAISESIIRGFIGYTF
TRBJ2-7	-	-	TRBV5-1	TGCGCCAGCAGCTCGGAGGGTGGTGTCAGCTTTTACGAGCAGTACTTC	CASSSEGGVSFYEQYF
TRBJ2-4	-	-	TRBV4-1	TGCGCCAGCAGCCAAGAGGGGTGGCAGGGGATAGACATTCAGTACTTC	CASSQEGWQGIDIQYF
TRBJ2-3	-	TRBD2	TRBV7-3	TGTGCCAGCAGCCCAATAGCGGGGGCCGGGGGCGATACGCAGTATTTT	CASSPIAGAGGDTQYF
TRBJ2-1	-	-	TRBV7-3	TGTGCCAGCAGCTTAAGCGGGGGCTACTACAATGAGCAGTTCTTC	CASSLSGGYYNEQFF
TRBJ2-7	-	TRBD1	TRBV2	TGTGCCAGCAGGGGTGACAGGGCCTACGAGCAGTACTTC	CASRGDRAYEQYF
TRBJ2-2	once	-	TRBV5-5	TGTGCCAGCAGCTTGATCGGGGGGCTTCCGAGCACCGGGGAGCTGTTTTTT	CASSLIGGLPSTGELFF
TRBJ2-7	few	TRBD2	TRBV7-2	TGTGCCAGCAGCTTAAGCGGGGGAAACTACGAGCAGTACTTC	CASSLSGGNYEQYF
TRBJ1-2	few	-	TRBV19	TGTGCCAGTAGTACCAAGACAGCTCTGGAGGGCTACACCTTC	CASSTKTALEGYTF
TRBJ2-7	-	TRBD1	TRBV19	TGTGCCAGTAGTATTAGGGGGCGCTCCTACGAGCAGTACTTC	CASSIRGRSYEQYF
TRBJ1-1	-	-	TRBV19	TGTGCCAGTAGTACCGGACAGTCCGAAGCTTTCTTT	CASSTGQSEAFF
TRBJ1-5	-	-	TRBV20-1	TGCAGTGCTAGTGATTTTGGCAGGGGCAATCAGCCCCAGCATTTT	CSASDFGRGNQPQHF
TRBJ2-1	-	TRBD1	TRBV7-8	TGTGCCAGCAGCTCCCAGGGGGCCTACTCCTACAATGAGCAGTTCTTC	CASSSQGAYSYNEQFF
TRBJ1-2	few	TRBD1	TRBV6-2/TRBV6-3	TGTGCCAGCAGTTACTGGGACAGGAGACAACTTAACTATGGCTACACCTTC	CASSYWDRRQLNYGYTF
TRBJ2-3	-	-	TRBV29-1	TGCAGCGTATCTTATCAGGGGTTATTCACAGATACGCAGTATTTT	CSVSYQGLFTDTQYF
TRBJ1-3	-	TRBD1	TRBV28	TGTGCCAGCAGTCCGCCCCCCAGGGACAGGGGACACACCATATATTTT	CASSPPPRDRGHTIYF
TRBJ2-1	-	TRBD2	TRBV4-2	TGTGCCAGCAGCCAAGATCGCGGGGGGAAGGGAGGCGAGCAGTTCTTC	CASSQDRGGKGGEQFF
TRBJ2-1	-	TRBD1	TRBV7-9	TGTGCCAGCAGCTTAACCCACAGGGGAACGTATGAGCAGTTCTTC	CASSLTHRGTYEQFF
TRBJ1-1	few	-	TRBV20-1	TGCAGTTCCCTCGGAGACAGAATTGCTTTCTTT	CSSLGDRIAFF
TRBJ2-5	-	-	TRBV5-6	TGTGCCAGCAGCTTGGGGGGAACAGGGCTAGAGACCCAGTACTTC	CASSLGGTGLETQYF
TRBJ1-5	-	-	TRBV30	TGTGCCTGGAGCCGCTCGCCGCTAAACCAGCCCCAGCATTTT	CAWSRSPLNQPQHF
TRBJ2-3	-	TRBD2	TRBV24-1	TGTGCCGCCAGTGATTGGGCTAGCGGGGCTAGCACAGATACGCAGTATTTT	CAASDWASGASTDTQYF
TRBJ1-5	once	-	TRBV4-1	TGCGCCAGCAGCCAAGCTGGGTTAGCGGTCCTGTCCAATCAGCCCCAGCATTTT	CASSQAGLAVLSNQPQHF
TRBJ1-1	few	-	TRBV12-3/TRBV12-4	TGTGCCAGCAGCCCAATGAACACTGAAGCTTTCTTT	CASSPMNTEAFF
TRBJ1-4	-	TRBD1	TRBV9	TGTGCCAGCAGTGGGACAGGGGTTAATGAAAAACTGTTTTTT	CASSGTGVNEKLFF
TRBJ1-2	once	TRBD1	TRBV6-2/TRBV6-3	TGTGCCAGCAGCTTTACAGCGGGACAGGTTAAAGGCTACACCTTC	CASSFTAGQVKGYTF
TRBJ2-7	-	TRBD1	TRBV19	TGTGCCAGTAGTATAGAAGGGACAGAAGTCGAGCAGTACTTC	CASSIEGTEVEQYF
TRBJ2-1	-	TRBD2	TRBV30	TGTGCCTGGACTAGCGGGGTATACAATGAGCAGTTCTTC	CAWTSGVYNEQFF